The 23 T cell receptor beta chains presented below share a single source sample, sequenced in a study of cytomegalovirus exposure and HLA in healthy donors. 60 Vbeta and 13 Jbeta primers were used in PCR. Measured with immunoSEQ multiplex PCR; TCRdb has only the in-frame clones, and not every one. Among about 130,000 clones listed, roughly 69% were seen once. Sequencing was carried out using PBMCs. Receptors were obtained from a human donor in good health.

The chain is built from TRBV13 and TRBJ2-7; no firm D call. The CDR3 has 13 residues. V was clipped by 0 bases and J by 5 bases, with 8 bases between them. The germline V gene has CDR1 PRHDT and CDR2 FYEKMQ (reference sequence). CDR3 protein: CASSLGTPDEQYF. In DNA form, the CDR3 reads TGTGCCAGCAGCTTAGGGACTCCGGACGAGCAGTACTTC.

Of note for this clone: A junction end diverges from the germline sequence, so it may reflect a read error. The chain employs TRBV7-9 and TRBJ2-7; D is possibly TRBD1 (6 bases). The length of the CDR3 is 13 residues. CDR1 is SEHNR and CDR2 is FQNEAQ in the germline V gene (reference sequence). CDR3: CSSSADRSYEQYF. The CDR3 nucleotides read TGTTCCAGCAGCGCCGACAGGTCGTACGAGCAGTACTTC.

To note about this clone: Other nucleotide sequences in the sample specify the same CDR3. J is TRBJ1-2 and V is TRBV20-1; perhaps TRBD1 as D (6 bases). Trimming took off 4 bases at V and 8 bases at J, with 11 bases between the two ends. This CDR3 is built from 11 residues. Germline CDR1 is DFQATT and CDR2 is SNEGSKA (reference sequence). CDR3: CSAKQGGGYTF. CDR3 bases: TGCAGTGCTAAACAGGGAGGGGGCTACACCTTC.

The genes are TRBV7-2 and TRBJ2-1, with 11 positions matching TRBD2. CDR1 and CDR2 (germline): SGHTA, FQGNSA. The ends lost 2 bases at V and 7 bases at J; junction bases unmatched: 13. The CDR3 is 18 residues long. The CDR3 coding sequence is TGTGCCAGCAGCTTACGTAGCGGTAGCGGGAGGGCCTCAAATGAGCAGTTCTTC. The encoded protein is CASSLRSGSGRASNEQFF.

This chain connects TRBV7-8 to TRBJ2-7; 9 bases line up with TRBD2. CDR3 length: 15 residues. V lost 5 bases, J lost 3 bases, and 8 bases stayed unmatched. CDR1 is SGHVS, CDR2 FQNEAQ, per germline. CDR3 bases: TGTGCCAGCAGCCCTAGCGGGGACCCGAACTACGAGCAGTACTTC. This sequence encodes CASSPSGDPNYEQYF.

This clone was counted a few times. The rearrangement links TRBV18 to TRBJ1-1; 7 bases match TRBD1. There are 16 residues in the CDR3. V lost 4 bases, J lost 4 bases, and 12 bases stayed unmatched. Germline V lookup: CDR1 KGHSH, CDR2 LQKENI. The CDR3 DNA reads TGTGCCAGCTCACTTACACTAACACAGGGGCCCACTGAAGCTTTCTTT. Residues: CASSLTLTQGPTEAFF.

The CDR3 loop is CASSFSGRARNEQFF. In DNA form, the CDR3 reads TGTGCCAGCAGTTTTAGCGGGAGGGCCCGGAATGAGCAGTTCTTC. The gene calls are TRBV28 and TRBJ2-1; TRBD2 matches 11 bases. Germline values: CDR1 MDHEN, CDR2 SYDVKM. The CDR3 runs 15 residues. V shed 3 bases, J shed 7 bases, and the junction held 5 bases outside the gene matches.

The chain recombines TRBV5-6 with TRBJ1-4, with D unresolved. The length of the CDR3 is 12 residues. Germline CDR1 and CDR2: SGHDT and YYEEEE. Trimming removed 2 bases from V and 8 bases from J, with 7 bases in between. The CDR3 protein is CASSFSGEKLFF. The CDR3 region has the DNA TGTGCCAGCAGCTTTTCGGGAGAAAAACTGTTTTTT.

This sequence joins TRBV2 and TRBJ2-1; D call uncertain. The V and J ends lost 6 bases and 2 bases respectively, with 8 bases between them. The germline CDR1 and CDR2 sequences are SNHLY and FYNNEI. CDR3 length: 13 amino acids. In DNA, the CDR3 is TGTGCCAGCAGGGAGTGGCCCTACAATGAGCAGTTCTTC. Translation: CASREWPYNEQFF.

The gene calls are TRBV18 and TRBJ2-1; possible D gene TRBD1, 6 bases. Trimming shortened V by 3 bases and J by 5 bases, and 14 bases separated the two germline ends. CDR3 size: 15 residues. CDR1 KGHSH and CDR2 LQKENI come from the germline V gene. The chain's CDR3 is CASSPMIQGNNEQFF. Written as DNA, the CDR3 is TGTGCCAGCTCACCGATGATACAGGGAAACAATGAGCAGTTCTTC.

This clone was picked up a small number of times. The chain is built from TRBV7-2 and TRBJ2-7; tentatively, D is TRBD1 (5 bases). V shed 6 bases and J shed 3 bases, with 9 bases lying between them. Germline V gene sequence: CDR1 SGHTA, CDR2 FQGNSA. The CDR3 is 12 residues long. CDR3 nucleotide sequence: TGTGCCAGCAGACAACAGGACTACGAGCAGTACTTC. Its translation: CASRQQDYEQYF.

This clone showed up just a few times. The chain's CDR3 is CASSLDPGRMEQYF. The CDR3 DNA follows: TGCGCCAGCAGCTTGGACCCAGGCAGAATGGAGCAGTACTTC. The V gene is TRBV5-1, the J gene TRBJ2-7, with D uncertain. The CDR3 is 14 residues long. CDR1 and CDR2 from the germline V gene are SGHRS and YFSETQ. The V and J ends lost 0 bases and 7 bases respectively, with 14 bases between them. The whole variable domain, remainder taken from reference TRBV5-1 and TRBJ2-7, is KAGVTQTPRYLIKTRGQQVTLSCSPISGHRSVSWYQQTPGQGLQFLFEYFSETQRNKGNFPGRFSGRQFSNSRSEMNVSTLELGDSALYLCASSLDPGRMEQYFGPGTRLTVT.

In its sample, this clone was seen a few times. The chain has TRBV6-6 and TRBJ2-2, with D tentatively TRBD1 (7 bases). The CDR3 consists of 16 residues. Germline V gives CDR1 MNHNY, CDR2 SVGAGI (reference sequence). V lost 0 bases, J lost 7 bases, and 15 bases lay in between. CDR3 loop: CASSYSEGAQGGELFF. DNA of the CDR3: TGTGCCAGCAGTTACTCGGAGGGGGCGCAGGGCGGGGAGCTGTTTTTT.

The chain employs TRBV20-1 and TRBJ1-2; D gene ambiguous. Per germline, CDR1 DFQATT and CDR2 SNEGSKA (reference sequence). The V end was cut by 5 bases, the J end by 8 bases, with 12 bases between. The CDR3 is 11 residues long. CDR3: CSAPAGGGYTF. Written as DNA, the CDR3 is TGCAGTGCTCCCGCGGGTGGCGGCTACACCTTC.

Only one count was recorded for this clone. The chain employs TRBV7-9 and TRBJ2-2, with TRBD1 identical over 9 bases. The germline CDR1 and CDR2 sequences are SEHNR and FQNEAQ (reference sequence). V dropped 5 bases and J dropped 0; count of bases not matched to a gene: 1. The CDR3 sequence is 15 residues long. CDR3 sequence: CASSRQGANTGELFF. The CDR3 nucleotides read TGTGCCAGCAGCCGACAGGGGGCGAACACCGGGGAGCTGTTTTTT.

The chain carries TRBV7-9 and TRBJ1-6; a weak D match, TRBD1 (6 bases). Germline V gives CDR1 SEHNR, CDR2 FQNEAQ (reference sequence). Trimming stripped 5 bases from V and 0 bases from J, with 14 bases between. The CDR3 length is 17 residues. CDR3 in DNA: TGTGCCAGCAGCCTGGACAGAACGAGCTCCTATAATTCACCCCTCCACTTT. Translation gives CASSLDRTSSYNSPLHF.

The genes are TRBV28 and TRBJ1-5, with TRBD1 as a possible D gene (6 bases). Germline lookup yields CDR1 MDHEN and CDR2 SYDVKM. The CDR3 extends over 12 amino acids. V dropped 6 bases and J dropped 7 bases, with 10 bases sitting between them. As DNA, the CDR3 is TGTGCCAGCAGCTCAGGGGTGCAGCCCCAGCATTTT. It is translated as CASSSGVQPQHF.

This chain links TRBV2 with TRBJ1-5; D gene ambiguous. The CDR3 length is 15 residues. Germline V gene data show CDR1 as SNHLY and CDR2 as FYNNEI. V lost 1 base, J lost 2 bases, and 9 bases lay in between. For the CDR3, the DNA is TGTGCCAGCAGTGAAGGGGCACTCCGCAATCAGCCCCAGCATTTT. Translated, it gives CASSEGALRNQPQHF.

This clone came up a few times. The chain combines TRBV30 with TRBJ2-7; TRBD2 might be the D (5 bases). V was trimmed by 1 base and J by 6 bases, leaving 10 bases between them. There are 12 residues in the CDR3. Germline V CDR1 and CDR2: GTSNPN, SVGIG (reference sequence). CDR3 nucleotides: TGTGCCTGGAGTGAACTAGGAGTCGAGCAGTACTTC. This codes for CAWSELGVEQYF.

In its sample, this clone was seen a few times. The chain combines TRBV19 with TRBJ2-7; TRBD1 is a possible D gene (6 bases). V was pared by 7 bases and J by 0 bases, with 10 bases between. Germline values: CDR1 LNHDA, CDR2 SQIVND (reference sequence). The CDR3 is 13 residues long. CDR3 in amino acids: CASIGRGSYEQYF. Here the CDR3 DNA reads TGTGCCAGTATCGGCAGGGGCTCCTACGAGCAGTACTTC.

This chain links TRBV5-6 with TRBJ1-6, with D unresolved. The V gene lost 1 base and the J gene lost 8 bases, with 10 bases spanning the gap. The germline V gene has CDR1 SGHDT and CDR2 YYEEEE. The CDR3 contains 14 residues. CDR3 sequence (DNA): TGTGCCAGCAGCTTGACAGCAGATTATTCACCCCTCCACTTT. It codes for CASSLTADYSPLHF.

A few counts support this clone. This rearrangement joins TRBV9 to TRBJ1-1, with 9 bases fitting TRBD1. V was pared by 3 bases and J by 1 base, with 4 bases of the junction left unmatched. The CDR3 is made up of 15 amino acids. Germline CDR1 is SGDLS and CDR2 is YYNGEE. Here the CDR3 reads CASSADRGENTEAFF. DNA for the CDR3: TGTGCCAGCAGCGCGGACAGGGGTGAGAACACTGAAGCTTTCTTT.

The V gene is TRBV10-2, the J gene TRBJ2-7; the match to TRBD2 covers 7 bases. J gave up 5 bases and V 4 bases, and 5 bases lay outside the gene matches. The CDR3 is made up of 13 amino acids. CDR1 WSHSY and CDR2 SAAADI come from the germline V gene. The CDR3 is CASSVSAGDEQYF. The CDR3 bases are TGCGCCAGCAGTGTAAGCGCGGGGGACGAGCAGTACTTC.